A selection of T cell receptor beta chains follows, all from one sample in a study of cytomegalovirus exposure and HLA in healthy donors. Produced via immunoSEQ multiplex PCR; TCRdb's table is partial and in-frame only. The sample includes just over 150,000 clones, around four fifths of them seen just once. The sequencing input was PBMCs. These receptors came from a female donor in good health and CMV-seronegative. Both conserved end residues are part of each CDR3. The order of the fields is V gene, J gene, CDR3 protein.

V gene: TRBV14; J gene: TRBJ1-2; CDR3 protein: CASSRDTLYGYTF
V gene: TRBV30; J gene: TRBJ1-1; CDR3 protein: CAWGRGRITEAFF
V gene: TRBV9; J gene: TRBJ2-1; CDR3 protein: CASSVAGPDHNEQFF
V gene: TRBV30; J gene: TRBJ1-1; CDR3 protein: CAWSPGQGARTEAFF
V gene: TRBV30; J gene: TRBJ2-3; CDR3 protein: CAWSHPGLAGDTDTQYF
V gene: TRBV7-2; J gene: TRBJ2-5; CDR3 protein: CASSLARASEETQYF
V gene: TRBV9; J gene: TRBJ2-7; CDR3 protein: CASSPPTASYEQYF
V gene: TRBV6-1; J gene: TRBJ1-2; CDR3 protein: CASSEARLQGAWYGYTF
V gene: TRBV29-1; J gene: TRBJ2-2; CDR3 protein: CSVGLGGEGRSGELFF
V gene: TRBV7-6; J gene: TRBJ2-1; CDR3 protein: CASSWTSGALTNEQFF
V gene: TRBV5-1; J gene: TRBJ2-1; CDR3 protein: CASSLGTSGDQQFF
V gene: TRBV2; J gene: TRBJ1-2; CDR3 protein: CASNPEVGGYTF
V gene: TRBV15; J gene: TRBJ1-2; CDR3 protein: CATSATGETGYTF
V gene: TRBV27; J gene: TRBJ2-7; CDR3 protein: CASSPLGGRAYEQYF
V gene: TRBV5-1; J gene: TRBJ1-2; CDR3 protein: CASSLVVGSNYGYTF
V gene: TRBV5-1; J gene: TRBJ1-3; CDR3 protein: CASSSRQGASGNTIYF
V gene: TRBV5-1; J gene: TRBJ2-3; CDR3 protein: CASSGEFGLTDTQYF
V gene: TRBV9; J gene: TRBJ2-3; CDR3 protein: CASSVDFAGAAYVGQYF
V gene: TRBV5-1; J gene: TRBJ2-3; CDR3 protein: CASSFGTSGSTDTQYF
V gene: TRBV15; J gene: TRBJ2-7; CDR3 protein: CATSRSLGTPTYEQYF
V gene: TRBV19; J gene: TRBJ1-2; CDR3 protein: CASSQDRGYDISYGYTF
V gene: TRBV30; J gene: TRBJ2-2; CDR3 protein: CAWSVGGTNTGELFF
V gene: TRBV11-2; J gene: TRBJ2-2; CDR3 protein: CASSRGGADTGELFF
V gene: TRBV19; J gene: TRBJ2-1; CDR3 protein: CANTQGAPDYNEQFF
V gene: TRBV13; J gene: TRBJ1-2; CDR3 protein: CASSLQRYGYTF
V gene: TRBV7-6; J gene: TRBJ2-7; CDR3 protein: CASSWGGSYEQYF
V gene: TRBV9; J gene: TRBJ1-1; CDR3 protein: CASGRGRNTEAFF
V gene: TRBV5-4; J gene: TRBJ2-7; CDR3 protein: CASSPSEGTYYEQYF
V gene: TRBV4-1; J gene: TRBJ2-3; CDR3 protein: CASGRELDTQYF
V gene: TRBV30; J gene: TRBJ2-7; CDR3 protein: CAWSDSGYEQYF
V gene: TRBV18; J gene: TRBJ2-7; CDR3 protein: CASSPEGLQQYF
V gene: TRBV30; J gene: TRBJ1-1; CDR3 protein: CAWSAGQGRTEAFF
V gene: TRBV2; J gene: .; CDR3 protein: CASVEDRGLISYEQYF
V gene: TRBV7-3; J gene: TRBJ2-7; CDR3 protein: CASSLNRGGEQYF
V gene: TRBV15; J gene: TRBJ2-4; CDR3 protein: CATSTGTGRTKNIQYF
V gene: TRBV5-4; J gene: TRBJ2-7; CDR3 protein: CASSLGLAGSLSYEQYF
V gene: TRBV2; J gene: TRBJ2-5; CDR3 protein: CASSGWRETQYF
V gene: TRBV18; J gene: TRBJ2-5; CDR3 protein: CASSLGGGIETQYF
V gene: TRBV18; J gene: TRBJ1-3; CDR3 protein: CASSPSGGASGNTIYF
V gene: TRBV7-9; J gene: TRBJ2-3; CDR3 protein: CSSSSPGGSGRALLNTQYF
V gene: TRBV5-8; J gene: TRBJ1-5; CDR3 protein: CASSSITGNDQPQHF
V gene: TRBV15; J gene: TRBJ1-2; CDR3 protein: CATSRDPLQAYGYTF
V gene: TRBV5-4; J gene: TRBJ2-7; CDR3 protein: CASSSSAGAYEQYF
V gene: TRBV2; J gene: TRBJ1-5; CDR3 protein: CASHGTGLPNQPQHF
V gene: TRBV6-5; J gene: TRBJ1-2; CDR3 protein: CASRTLGTHGYTF
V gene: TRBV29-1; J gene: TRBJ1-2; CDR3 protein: CSVEDRRQTSYGYTF
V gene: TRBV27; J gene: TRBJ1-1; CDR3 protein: CASSFRGGNTEAFF
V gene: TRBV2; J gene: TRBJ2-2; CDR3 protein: CASSERLAGAGGELFF
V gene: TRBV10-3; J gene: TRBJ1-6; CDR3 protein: CAISESTPGNWLNSPLHF
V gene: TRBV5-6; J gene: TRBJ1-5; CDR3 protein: CASSPTGMNQPQHF
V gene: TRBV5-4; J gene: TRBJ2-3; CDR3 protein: CASSASGGPLANTQYF
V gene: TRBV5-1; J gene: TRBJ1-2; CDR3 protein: CASSLEQGGNYGYTF
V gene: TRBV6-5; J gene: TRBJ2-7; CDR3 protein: CASSLYHGPYEQYF
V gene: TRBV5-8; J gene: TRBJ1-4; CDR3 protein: CASSRQGLGKLFF
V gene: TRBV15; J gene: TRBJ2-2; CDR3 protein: CATSSPFETGELFF
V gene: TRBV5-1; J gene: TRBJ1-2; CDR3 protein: CASSWVGYGYTF
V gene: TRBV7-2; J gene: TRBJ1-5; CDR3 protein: CASSPGQGGTNQPQHF
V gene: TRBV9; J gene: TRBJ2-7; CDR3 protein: CASSFTGEEGYEQYF
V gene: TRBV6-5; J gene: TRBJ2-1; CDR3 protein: CASSYRDISYNEQFF
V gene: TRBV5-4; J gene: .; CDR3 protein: CASSNGLAGASEQYF